This TCR beta chain was recorded in a study of T-cell reconstitution after alpha-beta-depleted transplantation in children listed by TCRdb under 2016. Regarding the research as a whole: Using TCR repertoire profiling, the study followed T-cell immune reconstitution in a quantitative way in children after TCRalphabeta/CD19-depleted allogeneic hematopoietic cell transplantation.

The library was built by means of PCR. Reads for this sample came from an Illumina HiSeq 2500. To normalize quantification of the TCRbeta repertoire, the TCR libraries were built with molecular barcoding that relied on unique molecular identifiers. TCRdb trimmed the raw reads at Q25, called clones with MiXCR and kept productive beta chains. One record per CDR3 amino acid sequence lists the most common genes and DNA. The sample profile shows 800,000 to 1,000,000 distinct CDR3 sequences; less than 30% of them were found once. The ten top clones hold roughly 30% of the sample. This specimen's treatment or condition label, interpreted: allogeneic hematopoietic cell transplantation with graft depleted of TCRalphabeta T cells and CD19 B cells. TCRalphabeta/CD19-depleted allogeneic hematopoietic cell grafts were given to the transplant recipients, all of whom were children. Points the paper makes about the study in general: The apparently early alphabetaT-cell count recovery about two months after transplant was reportedly dependent on only several hundred rapidly expanded clones derived from non-depleted graft cells. Hyperexpanded clone frequencies declined over subsequent months; after one year, T-cell counts and TCRbeta diversity were mostly attributed to newly produced T cells. In some patients, the high TCRbeta diversity seen at day 60 was put down to recipient T cells and intrathymic progenitors that had survived conditioning.

V is trimmed back by 6 bases and J by 10 bases, and the junction contains 8 bases that no gene match accounts for. Spanning cysteine to phenylalanine, the CDR3 consists of 13 amino acids. This entry keeps only the CDR3 DNA: 39 bases, framed from base 1. A word on this clonotype: Which antigen it targets is not known. The input lacks base qualities; no much larger clone sits a single base away.

The receptor comes from a boy under two years old who had a stem cell transplant for SCID, so the T cells may come from the graft donor. The specimen was PBMCs, mostly from graft donor cells, collected 360 days after TCRalphabeta/CD19-depleted stem cell transplant. The rearranged segments are TRBV12-3 or TRBV12-4 and TRBJ1-1, with 10 bases matching TRBD1. The CDR3 reads as follows: CASRLDRGRAAFF. In nucleotide form, the sequence is TGTGCCAGCAGGCTAGACAGGGGGCGCGCAGCTTTCTTT.